The rows below give T cell receptor beta chains drawn from one sample of a study of monozygotic twins with inflammatory bowel disease. TCRdb reprocessed the 5' RACE reads; each CDR3 protein has one entry and no DNA is given. The repertoire shows just over 300,000 distinct CDR3 sequences; the top ten hold roughly 5.3%. Sample: blood. These receptors were collected from a human donor with ulcerative colitis or Crohn's disease, or a healthy co-twin of an affected twin (not recorded which). CDR3s include the opening cysteine and the closing phenylalanine or tryptophan.

v_call: TRBV7-2; j_call: TRBJ2-7; cdr3_aa: CASSGAYEQYF
v_call: TRBV7-9; j_call: TRBJ1-2; cdr3_aa: CASSLRTGVLGYTF
v_call: TRBV19; j_call: TRBJ2-1; cdr3_aa: CASSTSRSGEGVF
v_call: TRBV12-3/TRBV12-4; j_call: TRBJ2-1; cdr3_aa: CASTRPWAGYPNEQFF
v_call: TRBV9; j_call: TRBJ2-3; cdr3_aa: CASSLTLDTQYF
v_call: TRBV7-2; j_call: TRBJ2-7; cdr3_aa: CASSLAPGQGAGEQYF
v_call: TRBV6-1; j_call: TRBJ2-1; cdr3_aa: CASSEELYNEQFF
v_call: TRBV7-6; j_call: TRBJ2-3; cdr3_aa: CASRKKRELIDTQYF
v_call: TRBV7-8; j_call: TRBJ2-7; cdr3_aa: CASSSHYSYEQYF
v_call: TRBV12-3/TRBV12-4; j_call: TRBJ1-1; cdr3_aa: CASSLFGLGTEAFF
v_call: TRBV6-1; j_call: TRBJ2-1; cdr3_aa: CASNSRLAGGSSYNEQFF
v_call: TRBV20-1; j_call: TRBJ2-2; cdr3_aa: CSATGQGARFTGELFF
v_call: TRBV28; j_call: TRBJ1-1; cdr3_aa: CASSLSFNRKVKAFF
v_call: TRBV28; j_call: TRBJ2-7; cdr3_aa: CASSGPGQRNYEQYF
v_call: TRBV5-1; j_call: TRBJ1-1; cdr3_aa: CASSSGGKERGTEAFF
v_call: TRBV7-2; j_call: TRBJ2-5; cdr3_aa: CASSLKTGGKETQYF
v_call: TRBV11-2; j_call: TRBJ2-6; cdr3_aa: CASSLDRHAVLTF
v_call: TRBV29-1; j_call: TRBJ2-3; cdr3_aa: CSDTSGGADTQYF
v_call: TRBV20-1; j_call: TRBJ2-2; cdr3_aa: CSATPPAANTGELFF
v_call: TRBV6-2/TRBV6-3; j_call: TRBJ2-1; cdr3_aa: CASSYLGQGSYNEQFF
v_call: TRBV19; j_call: TRBJ2-1; cdr3_aa: CASSIDPFRGQAGKGNEQFF
v_call: TRBV7-3; j_call: TRBJ2-5; cdr3_aa: CASSLTRGLTAETQYF
v_call: TRBV5-1; j_call: TRBJ2-5; cdr3_aa: CASSLGVSQETQYF
v_call: TRBV20-1; j_call: TRBJ2-1; cdr3_aa: CSADSLWGVFNEQFF
v_call: TRBV6-6; j_call: TRBJ2-1; cdr3_aa: CASDAGTPYNEQFF
v_call: TRBV30; j_call: TRBJ1-1; cdr3_aa: CAWSRGVNTEAFF
v_call: TRBV24-1; j_call: TRBJ2-5; cdr3_aa: CATSDYGQGSGETQYF
v_call: TRBV4-3; j_call: TRBJ2-7; cdr3_aa: CASSQASVGATYEQYF
v_call: TRBV5-5; j_call: TRBJ1-2; cdr3_aa: CASSGTGDLFGGYTF
v_call: TRBV5-6; j_call: TRBJ1-2; cdr3_aa: CASSWDRGYTF
v_call: TRBV19; j_call: TRBJ1-6; cdr3_aa: CASSNTGEINNSPLHF
v_call: TRBV19; j_call: TRBJ1-1; cdr3_aa: CASSRGVIMNTEAFF
v_call: TRBV6-2/TRBV6-3; j_call: TRBJ2-3; cdr3_aa: CASSYSSARQQTQYF
v_call: TRBV12-3/TRBV12-4; j_call: TRBJ2-2; cdr3_aa: CASSPGGLVSAGELFF
v_call: TRBV7-9; j_call: TRBJ2-1; cdr3_aa: CASSFLASGEYNEQFF